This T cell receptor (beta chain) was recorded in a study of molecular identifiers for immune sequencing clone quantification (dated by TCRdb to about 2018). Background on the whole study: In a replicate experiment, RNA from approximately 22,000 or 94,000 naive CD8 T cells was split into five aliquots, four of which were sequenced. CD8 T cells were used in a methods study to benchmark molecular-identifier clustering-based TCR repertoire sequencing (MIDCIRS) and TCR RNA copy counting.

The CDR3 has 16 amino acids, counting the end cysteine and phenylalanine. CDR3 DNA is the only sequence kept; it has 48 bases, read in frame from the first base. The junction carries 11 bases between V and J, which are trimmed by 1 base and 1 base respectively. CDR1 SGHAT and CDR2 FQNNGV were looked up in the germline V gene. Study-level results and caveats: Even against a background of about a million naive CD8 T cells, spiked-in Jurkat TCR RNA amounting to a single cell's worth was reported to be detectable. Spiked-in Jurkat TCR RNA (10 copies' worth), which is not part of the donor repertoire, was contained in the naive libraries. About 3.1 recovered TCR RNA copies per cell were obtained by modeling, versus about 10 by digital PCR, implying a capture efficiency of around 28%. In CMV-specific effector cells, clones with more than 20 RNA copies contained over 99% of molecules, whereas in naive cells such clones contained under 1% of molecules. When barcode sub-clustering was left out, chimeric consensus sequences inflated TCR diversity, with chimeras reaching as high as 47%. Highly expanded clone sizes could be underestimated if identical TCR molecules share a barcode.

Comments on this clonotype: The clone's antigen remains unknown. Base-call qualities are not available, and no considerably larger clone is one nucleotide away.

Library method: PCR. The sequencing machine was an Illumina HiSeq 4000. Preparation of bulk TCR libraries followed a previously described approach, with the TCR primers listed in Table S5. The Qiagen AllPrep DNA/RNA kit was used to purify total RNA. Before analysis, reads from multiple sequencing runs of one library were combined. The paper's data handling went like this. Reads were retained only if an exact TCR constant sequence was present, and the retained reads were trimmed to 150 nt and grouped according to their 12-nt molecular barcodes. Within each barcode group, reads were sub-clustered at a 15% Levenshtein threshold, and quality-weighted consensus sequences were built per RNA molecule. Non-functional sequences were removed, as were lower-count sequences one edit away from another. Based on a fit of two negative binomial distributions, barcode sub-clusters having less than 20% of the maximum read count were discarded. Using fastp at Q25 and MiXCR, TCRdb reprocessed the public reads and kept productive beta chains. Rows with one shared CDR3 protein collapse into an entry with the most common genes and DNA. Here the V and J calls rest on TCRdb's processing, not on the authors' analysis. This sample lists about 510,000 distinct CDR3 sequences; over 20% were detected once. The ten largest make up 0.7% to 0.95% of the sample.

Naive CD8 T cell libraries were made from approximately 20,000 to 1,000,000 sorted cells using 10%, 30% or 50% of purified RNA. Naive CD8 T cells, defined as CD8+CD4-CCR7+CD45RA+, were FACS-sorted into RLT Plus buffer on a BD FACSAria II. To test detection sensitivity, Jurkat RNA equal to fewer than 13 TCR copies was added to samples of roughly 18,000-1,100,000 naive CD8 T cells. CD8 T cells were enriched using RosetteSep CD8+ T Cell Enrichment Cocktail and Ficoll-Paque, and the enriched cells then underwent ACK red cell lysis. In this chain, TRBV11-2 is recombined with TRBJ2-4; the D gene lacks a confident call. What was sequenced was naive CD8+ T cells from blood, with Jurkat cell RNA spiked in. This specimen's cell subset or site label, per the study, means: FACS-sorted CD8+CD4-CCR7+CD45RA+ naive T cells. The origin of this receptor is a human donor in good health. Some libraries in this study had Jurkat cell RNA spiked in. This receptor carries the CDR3 CASSLVLGTAKNIQYF. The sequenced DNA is TGTGCCAGCAGCTTAGTCTTGGGAACGGCCAAAAACATTCAGTACTTC.